This T cell receptor beta chain stems from a study of blood T cell repertoires in COVID-19. Whole-study context: The United States, Italy and Spain supplied acute and convalescent COVID-19 samples. PBMCs, B-cell-depleted T cells, or T cells were the source of the cDNA or gDNA that made up the material.

Original processing methods: How many nucleated cells were present was estimated from reference gene primer amplification. The protocol was immunoSEQ multiplex PCR, while the TCRdb copy is restricted to in-frame clones and leaves out a portion. The V and J calls and the clone size are those of that table, but D and trimming were determined from the DNA. Of 130,000 to 150,000 clones in the sample, approximately 87% are singletons; the top ten hold 8.6%. Trimming took off 0 bases at V and 1 base at J, with 9 bases between the two ends. Germline assignment: CDR1 MNHEY and CDR2 SVGAGI. CDR3 length: 15 residues.

The chain has TRBV6-5 and TRBJ1-1; D gene unclear. The TCR comes from a woman aged 45-59 years with active or convalescent COVID-19. Sample: peripheral blood. CDR3 amino acids: CASSYSQARNTEAFF. DNA of the CDR3: TGTGCCAGCAGTTACTCGCAGGCCAGGAACACTGAAGCTTTCTTT.